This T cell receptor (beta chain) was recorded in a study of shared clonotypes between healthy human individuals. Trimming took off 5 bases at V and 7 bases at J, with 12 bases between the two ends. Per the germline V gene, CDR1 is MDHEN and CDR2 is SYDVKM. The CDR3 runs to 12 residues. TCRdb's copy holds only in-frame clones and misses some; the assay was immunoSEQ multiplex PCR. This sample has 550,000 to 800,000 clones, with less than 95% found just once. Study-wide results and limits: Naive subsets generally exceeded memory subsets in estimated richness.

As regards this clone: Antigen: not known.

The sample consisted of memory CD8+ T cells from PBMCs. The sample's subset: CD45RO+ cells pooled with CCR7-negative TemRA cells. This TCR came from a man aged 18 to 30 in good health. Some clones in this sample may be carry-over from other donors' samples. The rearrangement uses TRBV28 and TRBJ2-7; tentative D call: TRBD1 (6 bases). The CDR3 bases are TGTGCCAGCAGTAACAGGGTGGAGGAGCAGTACTTC. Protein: CASSNRVEEQYF.